Listed here are 5 T cell receptor beta chains from one sample, sequenced in a study of blood T cells in healthy people across ages. A second PCR of 7 to 11 cycles used a sample-barcoded 5' primer and a J-beta primer mix. TCRdb re-called the 5' RACE reads through MiXCR, storing one row per CDR3 protein. The table lists just over 800,000 distinct CDR3 sequences, about 59% of them singletons. Sequencing was carried out using blood. Source of these receptors: a man aged 25 to 40 in good health.

This clonotype was seen a handful of times. The CDR3 sequence: CASSPPTGYSYEQYF. The CDR3 nucleotides are TGTGCCAGCTCACCTCCGACAGGGTACTCCTACGAGCAGTACTTC. V gene TRBV18 combines with J gene TRBJ2-7; 7 nucleotides line up with TRBD1. This CDR3 has 15 residues. The ends lost 3 bases at V and 0 bases at J; junction bases unmatched: 5. Per germline, CDR1 KGHSH and CDR2 LQKENI.

This clonotype was found a few times. CDR3 amino acids: CASSRTNLYEQYF. CDR3 coding DNA: TGTGCCAGCAGTCGGACGAACCTCTACGAGCAGTACTTC. The chain recombines TRBV6-5 with TRBJ2-7; D is ambiguous. V shed 5 bases and J shed 3 bases, with 11 bases lying between them. Germline values: CDR1 MNHEY, CDR2 SVGAGI. This CDR3 comprises 13 residues.

The J gene is TRBJ2-1, the V gene TRBV4-3; a weak D match, TRBD1 (6 bases). In germline, CDR1 is LGHNA, CDR2 YSLEER. Trimming cost V 4 bases and J 7 bases, with 17 bases left between them. The CDR3 is made up of 15 amino acids. The CDR3, as DNA: TGCGCCAGCAGCCTAACAGGGTTCGGGTCAAATGAGCAGTTCTTC. Amino acids: CASSLTGFGSNEQFF.

This clonotype was observed once. The chain recombines TRBV19 with TRBJ2-1; 8 nucleotides line up with TRBD2. CDR1 is LNHDA, CDR2 SQIVND, per germline (reference sequence). Trimming took 7 bases from V and 6 from J; bases not matched to a gene: 11. This CDR3 spans 15 amino acids. CDR3 amino acids: CASTHDRGGFNEQFF. The CDR3 DNA is TGTGCCAGTACCCACGACCGGGGGGGCTTCAATGAGCAGTTCTTC.

In this sample, this clonotype turned up a few times. V gene TRBV5-1 combines with J gene TRBJ2-5, with 7 bases matching TRBD1. J was trimmed by 2 bases and V by 0 bases; bases with no gene match: 4. CDR1 and CDR2 (germline): SGHRS, YFSETQ. This CDR3 contains 15 residues. CDR3 in amino acids: CASSLATGNQETQYF. The CDR3 DNA reads as TGCGCCAGCAGCTTGGCGACAGGGAATCAAGAGACCCAGTACTTC.